Each of the 10 T cell receptor beta chains below was sequenced from the same sample in a study of T-cell reconstitution after alpha-beta-depleted transplantation in children. Library preparation (for TCRbeta) was performed with unique molecular identifiers. TCRdb independently ran MiXCR on the PCR reads; one entry per CDR3 protein. The sample has 95,000 to 150,000 distinct CDR3 sequences; around 23% are singletons. Sample: PBMCs, mostly from graft donor cells, taken 180 days after TCRalphabeta/CD19-depleted stem cell transplant. These receptor sequences come from a male patient aged 2 to 9 who had a stem cell transplant for chronic granulomatous disease, so the T cells may come from the graft donor.

The table lists this clonotype with a few counts. Possible read error: a much larger clone is one base away. The chain has TRBV5-1 and TRBJ1-3; D is unclear. This CDR3 spans 13 amino acids. The V end lost 0 bases, the J end lost 4 bases, and 5 bases lay between the germline ends. Per germline, CDR1 SGHRS and CDR2 YFSETQ. CDR3 nucleotide sequence: TGCGCCAGCAGCTTGGGTTCCGGAAACACCATATATTTT. As protein: CASSLGSGNTIYF.

There are a few counts of this clonotype. The chain uses TRBV7-6 and TRBJ2-3, with TRBD2 identical over 13 bases. Germline trimming cut 1 base from V and 5 bases from J; bases unmatched to any gene: 3. Germline lookup yields CDR1 SGHVS and CDR2 FNYEAQ. The CDR3 is made up of 16 amino acids. The CDR3: CASSLGTSGGVDTQYF. CDR3 coding DNA: TGTGCCAGCAGCTTAGGGACTAGCGGGGGAGTAGATACGCAGTATTTT.

This clonotype was detected ten times or more. V usage is TRBV12-3 or TRBV12-4 and J usage is TRBJ2-3, with TRBD2 matching 10 bases. Trimming at V came to 4 bases and at J to 7 bases, leaving 8 bases not matched to a gene. The CDR3 consists of 15 residues. CDR3 in DNA: TGTGCCAGCAGTTCCCCGGGACTAGCGACAAATACGCAGTATTTT. Translation: CASSSPGLATNTQYF.

This clonotype was detected ten times or more. The genes are TRBV20-1 and TRBJ2-3, with D unclear. Germline lookup yields CDR1 DFQATT and CDR2 SNEGSKA (reference sequence). Between the trimmed V and J ends, which lost 4 bases and 5 bases, there was a span of 13 bases. The CDR3 is 13 amino acids. CDR3 sequence: CSAKLLGRDTQYF. In DNA form, the CDR3 reads TGCAGTGCTAAACTTCTAGGAAGAGATACGCAGTATTTT.

This clonotype showed up just a few times. This rearrangement joins TRBV7-8 to TRBJ2-4; D is unresolved. Germline V gene data show CDR1 as SGHVS and CDR2 as FQNEAQ. The V and J ends lost 5 bases and 0 bases respectively, with 8 bases between them. The CDR3 is 14 residues long. The CDR3 loop is CASSTDGAKNIQYF. DNA of the CDR3: TGTGCCAGCAGCACGGACGGAGCCAAAAACATTCAGTACTTC.

V usage is TRBV2 and J usage is TRBJ2-4; 8 bases line up with TRBD1. The germline gives CDR1 SNHLY, CDR2 FYNNEI. V was pared by 10 bases and J by 0 bases, with 20 bases of the junction left unmatched. The CDR3 loop spans 19 amino acids. This CDR3 is CAICPRWNTGGIAKNIQYF. In DNA form, the CDR3 reads TGTGCCATCTGCCCCCGTTGGAACACAGGGGGGATAGCCAAAAACATTCAGTACTTC.

This clonotype showed up many times. This rearrangement joins TRBV29-1 to TRBJ2-1; TRBD2 matches at 15 bases. V lost 0 bases, J lost 2 bases, and 11 bases stayed unmatched. CDR3 length equals 20 residues. CDR1 SQVTM and CDR2 ANQGSEA come from the germline V gene. The CDR3 DNA reads as TGCAGCGTTGAAGAGGCAAGGACTAGCGGGGGGGCTGTCCCCTACAATGAGCAGTTCTTC. Translation gives CSVEEARTSGGAVPYNEQFF.

This clonotype turned up a few times. This rearrangement joins TRBV5-1 to TRBJ2-7; D unclear. Germline V gives CDR1 SGHRS, CDR2 YFSETQ. The CDR3 has 13 residues. Trimming removed 5 bases at V and 6 bases at J, with 15 bases between. CDR3 loop: CASSLLGKGEQYF. CDR3 DNA: TGCGCCAGCAGTCTGCTAGGTAAGGGCGAGCAGTACTTC.

This clonotype was seen a few times. The rearrangement uses TRBV20-1 and TRBJ1-4; perhaps TRBD1 as D (6 bases). The CDR3 totals 12 residues. From germline, CDR1 is DFQATT and CDR2 SNEGSKA (reference sequence). V was shortened by 6 bases and J by 16 bases, with 21 bases between the two germline ends. This chain's CDR3 is CSALNPGGSGFF. The CDR3 DNA is TGCAGTGCCCTCAACCCGGGGGGCTCTGGGTTTTTT.

This clonotype was observed at least ten times. The chain joins TRBV5-1 to TRBJ2-1; 7 nucleotides line up with TRBD2. The CDR3 has 15 amino acids. CDR1 and CDR2 (germline): SGHRS, YFSETQ. V lost 0 bases and J lost 0; bases outside the gene matches: 0. The CDR3 DNA reads as TGCGCCAGCAGCTTGGTAGCGGGCTCCTACAATGAGCAGTTCTTC. Residues: CASSLVAGSYNEQFF.